One sample yielded the 24 T cell receptor beta chains listed below, sequenced in a study of shared clonotypes between healthy human individuals. The table came from immunoSEQ multiplex PCR; TCRdb's copy has only in-frame clones and leaves some out. The repertoire includes more than 1,200,000 clones, about 98.5% of them detected once, and around 0.38% sits in the top ten. The sample comprised naive CD4+ T cells sorted from blood. The subset here: CD45RA+ positively selected. The source of these receptors is a man aged 25 to 40 in good health.

This chain connects TRBV15 to TRBJ2-7, with TRBD2 matching 11 bases. Losses at the gene ends were 0 bases for V and 3 bases for J; bases not matched to a gene: 4. This CDR3 is 16 amino acids long. The V gene's germline CDR1 is LNHNV and CDR2 YYDKDF (reference sequence). CDR3 in amino acids: CATSRDMLAGGYEQYF. The CDR3 DNA reads TGTGCCACCAGCAGAGACATGCTAGCGGGAGGCTACGAGCAGTACTTC. Supplemented by reference TRBV15 and TRBJ2-7, the full variable domain reads DAMVIQNPRYQVTQFGKPVTLSCSQTLNHNVMYWYQQKSSQAPKLLFHYYDKDFNNEADTPDNFQSRRPNTSFCFLDIRSPGLGDTAMYLCATSRDMLAGGYEQYFGPGTRLTVT.

The chain uses TRBV11-2 and TRBJ2-2; 10 positions match TRBD2. V trimming: 6 bases; J trimming: 0 bases; junction bases outside the gene matches: 7. CDR3 length equals 17 residues. From germline, CDR1 is SGHAT and CDR2 FQNNGV. CDR3 in DNA: TGTGCCAGCAGACCCTTCGGACTAGCGGCGAACACCGGGGAGCTGTTTTTT. Amino acid sequence: CASRPFGLAANTGELFF.

V and J are TRBV30 and TRBJ2-1; TRBD1 matches at 8 bases. The CDR3 is 13 amino acids. Germline V gene sequence: CDR1 GTSNPN, CDR2 SVGIG (reference sequence). Trimming at V came to 1 base and at J to 9 bases, leaving 5 bases not matched to a gene. DNA for the CDR3: TGTGCCTGGAGTGCGGACAGGGAGAGTGAGCAGTTCTTC. Translation: CAWSADRESEQFF.

The chain joins TRBV4-3 to TRBJ2-1, with TRBD2 matching 7 bases. This CDR3 has 15 residues. J gave up 4 bases and V 3 bases, and 6 bases lay outside the gene matches. The germline V gene encodes CDR1 LGHNA and CDR2 YSLEER. CDR3 in DNA: TGCGCCAGCAGCCAGACAGCGGGGTTATACAATGAGCAGTTCTTC. As protein: CASSQTAGLYNEQFF.

This clone was seen just once. The same CDR3 also results from other DNA sequences found in this sample. CDR3 sequence: CASSPGGTGELFF. For the CDR3, the DNA is TGTGCCAGCTCACCCGGAGGAACCGGGGAGCTGTTTTTT. The genes are TRBV18 and TRBJ2-2; maybe TRBD2 (5 bases). CDR3 length: 13 residues. The V gene's germline CDR1 is KGHSH and CDR2 LQKENI. Between the trimmed V and J ends, which lost 3 bases and 5 bases, there was a span of 7 bases.

This clone has a single count. The chain joins TRBV7-3 to TRBJ2-7; D gene ambiguous. Trimming left V 6 bases short and J 3 bases short, with 15 bases between. This CDR3 has 14 amino acids. Germline V gives CDR1 SGHTA, CDR2 FQGTGA. CDR3 protein: CASSLNSYHYEQYF. CDR3 DNA sequence: TGTGCCAGCAGTCTAAACAGTTACCACTACGAGCAGTACTTC.

This chain joins TRBV6-5 and TRBJ2-3; D gene ambiguous. CDR1 is MNHEY and CDR2 is SVGAGI in the germline V gene. CDR3 size: 12 residues. V was trimmed by 1 base and J by 6 bases, leaving 5 bases between them. This chain's CDR3 is CASSYLGDTQYF. The CDR3 DNA follows: TGTGCCAGCAGTTACTTGGGGGATACGCAGTATTTT.

This chain uses TRBV28 with TRBJ2-5; D is perhaps TRBD2 (5 bases). V was pared by 6 bases and J by 1 base, with 24 bases between. This CDR3 comprises 18 residues. Germline-derived CDR1 and CDR2 are MDHEN and SYDVKM. This CDR3 reads CASSRIPEFFSAQETQYF. In nucleotides, the CDR3 is TGTGCCAGCAGCCGCATCCCCGAATTTTTTAGCGCCCAAGAGACCCAGTACTTC.

A word on this clone: The same CDR3 can be traced to other DNA sequences in this sample. The chain joins TRBV27 to TRBJ2-2, with a weak D call TRBD1 (6 bases). CDR3 length: 12 residues. Germline V CDR1 and CDR2: MNHEY, SMNVEV (reference sequence). Deletions cut 6 bases from V and 5 bases from J, with 7 bases between. The CDR3 nucleotides are TGTGCCAGCAGGACAGGAACCGGGGAGCTGTTTTTT. Translating it yields CASRTGTGELFF.

V and J are TRBV7-2 and TRBJ2-7; no firm D call. Trimming took 2 bases from V and 4 from J, leaving 12 bases between them. CDR1 SGHTA and CDR2 FQGNSA come from the germline V gene. The CDR3 spans 14 residues. CDR3 amino acids: CASSLPPTYYEQYF. CDR3 nucleotides: TGTGCCAGCAGCTTACCCCCGACGTATTACGAGCAGTACTTC. Looking up the rest from reference TRBV7-2 and TRBJ2-7 gives the full variable domain: GAGVSQSPSNKVTEKGKDVELRCDPISGHTALYWYRQSLGQGLEFLIYFQGNSAPDKSGLPSDRFSAERTGGSVSTLTIQRTQQEDSAVYLCASSLPPTYYEQYFGPGTRLTVT.

In DNA, the CDR3 is TGTGCCTGGAGTGTACCTGGAGTTAAGGAGACCCAGTACTTC. Residues: CAWSVPGVKETQYF. The chain links TRBV30 to TRBJ2-5; D remains unclear. The CDR3 contains 14 residues. Trimming shortened V by 0 bases and J by 5 bases, and 13 bases separated the two germline ends. In germline, CDR1 is GTSNPN, CDR2 SVGIG (reference sequence).

The chain combines TRBV6-1 with TRBJ2-7; 11 bases line up with TRBD2. Germline CDR1 is MNHNS and CDR2 is SASEGT. This CDR3 comprises 14 residues. V gave up 4 bases and J gave up 3 bases; unmatched junction bases: 2. The CDR3 spells CASSVGLADYEQYF. The CDR3 bases are TGTGCCAGCAGTGTGGGACTAGCGGACTACGAGCAGTACTTC.

A word on this clone: Other DNA sequences within the sample encode an identical CDR3. The chain joins TRBV5-1 to TRBJ2-2; D call uncertain. Germline-derived CDR1 and CDR2 are SGHRS and YFSETQ. V was trimmed by 0 bases and J by 3 bases, leaving 3 bases between them. The CDR3 loop spans 13 amino acids. The CDR3 region has the DNA TGCGCCAGCAGCTTGGGTTACACCGGGGAGCTGTTTTTT. This encodes CASSLGYTGELFF.

The V gene is TRBV7-2, the J gene TRBJ2-1; weak D call: TRBD2 (5 bases). The CDR3 runs 14 residues. The germline V gene has CDR1 SGHTA and CDR2 FQGNSA. Trimming pared 6 bases from V and 6 bases from J, leaving 15 bases between. The CDR3 sequence: CASRNARAVNEQFF. For the CDR3, the DNA is TGTGCCAGCAGAAATGCGCGGGCCGTCAATGAGCAGTTCTTC.

The J gene is TRBJ2-2, the V gene TRBV7-3; 7 bases are a match to TRBD2. CDR3 length equals 16 residues. J gave up 0 bases and V 2 bases, and 3 bases lay outside the gene matches. Germline CDR1 and CDR2: SGHTA and FQGTGA. This CDR3 reads CASSLSGGSNTGELFF. The CDR3 bases are TGTGCCAGCAGCTTATCGGGGGGATCGAACACCGGGGAGCTGTTTTTT. Supplemented by reference TRBV7-3 and TRBJ2-2, the full variable domain reads GAGVSQTPSNKVTEKGKYVELRCDPISGHTALYWYRQSLGQGPEFLIYFQGTGAADDSGLPNDRFFAVRPEGSVSTLKIQRTERGDSAVYLCASSLSGGSNTGELFFGEGSRLTVL.

This clone was picked up one time. The rearrangement joins TRBV25-1 to TRBJ2-1; 11 positions match TRBD1. Germline V gene sequence: CDR1 MGHDK, CDR2 SYGVNS. This CDR3 spans 16 amino acids. J gave up 6 bases and V 4 bases, and 8 bases lay outside the gene matches. CDR3 nucleotides: TGTGCCAGCAGTGTCCTTGGACAGGGGGCAGGCAATGAGCAGTTCTTC. Amino acids: CASSVLGQGAGNEQFF.

The chain recombines TRBV5-1 with TRBJ2-1, with 11 nucleotides matching TRBD2. Trimming removed 0 bases from V and 10 bases from J; junction bases left unmatched: 6. The germline CDR1 and CDR2 sequences are SGHRS and YFSETQ. There are 15 residues in the CDR3. The CDR3 nucleotides read TGCGCCAGCAGCTTGGAGAGACTAGCGGGGAACGAGCAGTTCTTC. Translating it yields CASSLERLAGNEQFF.

CDR3 bases: TGTGCCAGCAGCTTACTACAGGGCGATTCACCCCTCCACTTT. Protein sequence: CASSLLQGDSPLHF. The chain recombines TRBV7-6 with TRBJ1-6, with D tentatively TRBD1 (6 bases). This CDR3 region has 14 residues. The germline gives CDR1 SGHVS, CDR2 FNYEAQ. V was trimmed by 2 bases and J by 8 bases, leaving 10 bases between them.

The chain combines TRBV5-1 with TRBJ2-3; D may match TRBD1 or TRBD2 (5 bases each). V shed 3 bases and J shed 2 bases, with 13 bases lying between them. Germline CDR1 reads SGHRS; CDR2 reads YFSETQ. This CDR3 has 15 amino acids. CDR3 residues: CASSYDPGATDTQYF. CDR3 nucleotides: TGCGCCAGCAGCTATGACCCCGGGGCCACAGATACGCAGTATTTT.

This clone is a singleton in its sample. The chain recombines TRBV18 with TRBJ2-3; TRBD1 or TRBD2 may be the D gene (5 bases each). In germline, CDR1 is KGHSH, CDR2 LQKENI. The CDR3 has 16 amino acids. The germline V and J ends were trimmed by 6 bases and 3 bases, with 19 bases remaining between them. CDR3: CASSPGTGPQTDTQYF. CDR3 coding DNA: TGTGCCAGCTCCCCCGGGACGGGTCCACAGACAGATACGCAGTATTTT.

The chain employs TRBV25-1 and TRBJ1-4; no clear D. V dropped 1 base and J dropped 4 bases, with 4 bases sitting between them. Germline V CDR1 and CDR2: MGHDK, SYGVNS. This CDR3 has 13 residues. This chain's CDR3 is CASSESNNEKLFF. CDR3 sequence (DNA): TGTGCCAGCAGTGAATCAAATAATGAAAAACTGTTTTTT.

This chain links TRBV7-3 with TRBJ2-3; a possible D gene is TRBD2 (6 bases). The ends were cut back, 5 bases at V and 12 bases at J, with 24 bases in the middle. The CDR3 is 15 residues long. CDR1 and CDR2 from the germline V gene are SGHTA and FQGTGA. The CDR3 sequence: CASSQSGAGTFGQYF. The DNA for the CDR3 is TGTGCCAGCAGCCAATCCGGGGCGGGGACTTTTGGACAGTATTTT.

The chain employs TRBV5-5 and TRBJ2-4; D possibly corresponds to TRBD1 (6 bases). Between the trimmed V and J ends, which lost 0 bases and 7 bases, there was a span of 14 bases. Per the germline V gene, CDR1 is SGHKS and CDR2 is YYEKEE (reference sequence). There are 15 residues in the CDR3. The CDR3, as DNA: TGTGCCAGCAGCTTGGGTCGGCAGGGGCACAACATTCAGTACTTC. Protein product: CASSLGRQGHNIQYF.

This clone was seen a single time. The chain uses TRBV7-9 and TRBJ2-6; D gene uncertain. The CDR3 consists of 18 residues. The germline V gene has CDR1 SEHNR and CDR2 FQNEAQ (reference sequence). V gave up 5 bases and J gave up 0 bases, with 17 bases separating them. In DNA, the CDR3 is TGTGCCAGCAGCCGGGCCCGCGGTAGGAACTCTGGGGCCAACGTCCTGACTTTC. Encoded protein: CASSRARGRNSGANVLTF.